This TCR beta chain was recorded in a study of cytomegalovirus exposure and HLA in healthy donors. Use of 60 Vbeta and 13 Jbeta primers characterized the PCR. Libraries were prepared by immunoSEQ multiplex PCR; TCRdb keeps only in-frame clonotypes and omits some of them. The sample has some 150,000 clones, 77% seen once. Germline loops: CDR1 SGHNT, CDR2 YENEEA. The CDR3 totals 15 residues. J was trimmed by 4 bases and V by 1 base; bases with no gene match: 5. The chain employs TRBV11-3 and TRBJ1-2; 8 nucleotides agree with TRBD1. Sequencing was carried out using PBMCs. This TCR came from a female donor in good health and CMV-seronegative. CDR3 coding DNA: TGTGCCAGCAGCTTAGGGCAGGGGGCTAGCTATGGCTACACCTTC. Protein: CASSLGQGASYGYTF.